There are many counts of the clone carrying this T cell receptor beta chain. V gave up 4 bases and J gave up 5 bases, with 8 bases separating them. The CDR3 has 12 residues. The TCR cDNA carried a universal primer site and UMIs from 5'RACE template switching. Via MiXCR, TCRdb re-called the 5' RACE reads, giving one row per CDR3 protein. Here the sample spans more than 35,000 distinct CDR3 sequences, roughly 7% being singletons. This sample was taken from a study of T cells after yellow fever vaccination. Turning to the study itself: Low-cell-number fractions underwent preparation using SMART-Seq v4 Ultra Low Input.

General study results and limits: Once the booster was given, most primary-vaccination clones reappeared, at just under 98% for CD4 and 88% for CD8.

Specimen: CD8+ T cells not binding an NS4B(214-222) dextramer, sorted from PBMCs, collected 45 days after the yellow fever booster vaccination. The chain recombines TRBV12-3 or TRBV12-4 with TRBJ1-2; D remains unclear. The clonotype originates from a young man who received the YFV17D yellow fever vaccine. As DNA, the CDR3 is TGTGCCAGCAGTTCCCCGCCTTATGGCTACACCTTC. Translated, it gives CASSSPPYGYTF.